This T cell receptor (beta chain) was captured by sequencing in a study of cytomegalovirus exposure and HLA in healthy donors. Germline CDR1 SQVTM, CDR2 ANQGSEA. The length of the CDR3 is 14 residues. V lost 0 bases and J lost 6; bases outside the gene matches: 6. Regarding the study as a whole: V- and J-gene trimming in TCR beta was tied to a missense DCLRE1C variant by an analysis performed later.

In regard to this clone: What it binds is not known.

The donors gave bone marrow, and they were healthy. The PCR ran on 60 Vbeta and 13 Jbeta primers. Only in-frame clones appear in the TCRdb table, and some are missing; sequencing was by immunoSEQ multiplex PCR. The data hold around 110,000 clones, with approximately 78% observed a single time. The sequenced sample consisted of PBMCs. The TCR comes from a man aged 30-40 years in good health and CMV-seropositive. The chain has TRBV29-1 and TRBJ1-1, with TRBD1 matching over 8 bases. CDR3 bases: TGCAGCGTTGAAGATCGGCAGGGGGCGTCTGAAGCTTTCTTT. Translated, it gives CSVEDRQGASEAFF.